A selection of T cell receptor beta chains follows, all from one sample in a study of cytomegalovirus exposure and HLA in healthy donors. Produced via immunoSEQ multiplex PCR; TCRdb's table is partial and in-frame only. The sample includes more than 85,000 clones, around 60% of them seen just once. The sample taken for sequencing was PBMCs. These TCRs come from a human donor in good health. Both conserved end residues are part of each CDR3. A D gene is named only where the DNA matches it firmly. Size values are once, few and many counts, or a class for expanded clones, and some rows have none.

abundance,d_gene,v_gene,j_gene,CDR3nt,CDR3aa
NA,TRBD2,TRBV2,TRBJ2-7,TGTGCCAGCAGTGAAGCCCGGAGCGGGAGGGCCAACGAGCAGTACTTC,CASSEARSGRANEQYF
NA,NA,TRBV10-3,TRBJ2-1,TGTGCCATCAGTGAGTCTGGCTACAGTGAGCAGTTCTTC,CAISESGYSEQFF
few,TRBD2,TRBV6-5,TRBJ2-1,TGTGCCAGCAGTAAACTAGCGTACAATGAGCAGTTCTTC,CASSKLAYNEQFF
NA,TRBD1,TRBV27,TRBJ1-2,TGTGCCAGCAGTTTATCGGGGGGCAGGGGGTATGGCTACACCTTC,CASSLSGGRGYGYTF
NA,TRBD1,TRBV6-1,TRBJ2-7,TGTGCCAGCACTAAACAGGGGGCCTACGAGCAGTACTTC,CASTKQGAYEQYF
NA,NA,TRBV28,TRBJ1-5,TGTGCCAGCAGTTTGGTCAGTAATCAGCCCCAGCATTTT,CASSLVSNQPQHF
NA,TRBD1,TRBV15,TRBJ2-3,TGTGCCACCAGCAGAGGGGAGACAGGGGGCGTGTGGACAGATACGCAGTATTTT,CATSRGETGGVWTDTQYF
NA,NA,TRBV27,TRBJ1-4,TGTGCCAGCAGTGGCAGACGGGGTGAAAAACTGTTTTTT,CASSGRRGEKLFF
few,NA,TRBV5-4,TRBJ2-7,TGTGCCAGCAGCTTGGATGGGGGCCGCCGGGGCTACGAGCAGTACTTC,CASSLDGGRRGYEQYF
NA,NA,TRBV13,TRBJ2-1,TGTGCCAGCAGCTTAGTCGGGTACAATGAGCAGTTCTTC,CASSLVGYNEQFF
NA,NA,TRBV18,TRBJ2-3,TGTGCCAGCTCACCAGGGGGCTTGGGAACAGATACGCAGTATTTT,CASSPGGLGTDTQYF
NA,TRBD2,TRBV5-1,TRBJ2-3,TGCGCCAGCAGCTTGGGGGGGCGGGAGGCCCCAGATACGCAGTATTTT,CASSLGGREAPDTQYF
NA,NA,TRBV27,TRBJ1-3,TGTGCCAGCAGTCCCCACTCTGGAAACACCATATATTTT,CASSPHSGNTIYF
NA,NA,TRBV5-1,TRBJ1-2,TGCGCCAGCAGCATTAGGGCGGGGGCGAACTATGGCTACACCTTC,CASSIRAGANYGYTF
NA,NA,TRBV7-2,TRBJ2-7,TGTGCCAGCAGCGCTGCGCCCCACGAGCAGTACTTC,CASSAAPHEQYF
NA,TRBD1,TRBV4-1,TRBJ2-6,TGCGCCAGCAGCCAAGATGAGGGGGCGGGTGGGGCCAACGTCCTGACTTTC,CASSQDEGAGGANVLTF
NA,NA,TRBV9,TRBJ2-7,TGTGCCAGCAGCGTAGGGGCCAGGGCTCGAGAGCAGTACTTC,CASSVGARAREQYF
few,NA,TRBV10-2,TRBJ1-1,TGCGCCAGCAGTGAGGGACCCGGCGGGATAATTAACACTGAAGCTTTCTTT,CASSEGPGGIINTEAFF
NA,NA,TRBV11-2,TRBJ2-1,TGTGCCAGCAGCTTAGGAGGATCGGCGTACAATGAGCAGTTCTTC,CASSLGGSAYNEQFF
NA,NA,TRBV2,TRBJ1-4,TGTGCCAGCAGATTACATACCGGGAATTCTGAAAAACTGTTTTTT,CASRLHTGNSEKLFF
NA,NA,TRBV18,TRBJ2-3,TGTGCCAGCAACAGCCCTCCAAACACAGATACGCAGTATTTT,CASNSPPNTDTQYF
few,NA,TRBV2,TRBJ1-2,TGTGCCAGCAGTGATCTCGGGTTACTTGGTCTCTATGGCTACACCTTC,CASSDLGLLGLYGYTF
few,NA,TRBV6-5,TRBJ2-1,TGTGCCAGCCAAACCGGTAATGAGCAGTTCTTC,CASQTGNEQFF
NA,NA,TRBV5-8,TRBJ1-1,TGTGCCAGCAGCTGGGGGGGGGTTGAGGCGAACACTGAAGCTTTCTTT,CASSWGGVEANTEAFF
NA,NA,TRBV2,TRBJ2-4,TGTGCCAGCAGAGACACAGGGTTCCAGGAGGACATTCAGCACTTC,CASRDTGFQEDIQHF
NA,NA,TRBV2,TRBJ1-5,TGTGCCAGCAGTGCAGGGCTTAGCAATCAGCCCCAGCATTTT,CASSAGLSNQPQHF
few,TRBD1,TRBV9,TRBJ1-4,TGTGCCAGCAGCGTAGGTGGGGCGACAGGGAATGAAAAACTGTTTTTT,CASSVGGATGNEKLFF